The source of this TCR beta chain is a study of blood T cell repertoires in COVID-19. Trimming at V came to 3 bases and at J to 6 bases, leaving 8 bases not matched to a gene. Germline lookup yields CDR1 SEHNR and CDR2 FQNEAQ (reference sequence). CDR3 length equals 16 residues. This table comes from immunoSEQ multiplex PCR, and its TCRdb copy is limited to in-frame clones, with some not included. This table has fewer than 95,000 clones, more than 80% appearing once. The sequenced material came from peripheral blood. The receptor was derived from a human donor in a cohort sampled during active COVID-19. The chain uses TRBV7-9 and TRBJ2-1; 10 bases are a match to TRBD2. Here the CDR3 DNA reads TGTGCCAGCAGCTTTTCCCTAGCGGGGGTAGGCAATGAGCAGTTCTTC. This gives the protein CASSFSLAGVGNEQFF.